This is a list of T cell receptor beta chains from one sample in a study of T cells in Graves' hyperthyroidism and ophthalmopathy. TCRdb analysed the multiplex PCR reads with MiXCR anew, one entry per CDR3 protein. The sample contains fewer than 650,000 distinct CDR3 sequences, around 15% of which appear only once. Sequencing was performed on blood. These receptors originate from a woman aged 40-49 years with Graves' hyperthyroidism. Both conserved end residues are part of each CDR3. Each record gives: V gene, clone size, J gene, D gene, CDR3 DNA, CDR3 protein. A D gene is named only where the DNA matches it firmly. A clone size is listed for some rows: how often the clone was seen (once, few, many), or a class if it is expanded.

TRBV10-3,NA,TRBJ1-6,NA,TGTGCCATCAGGGCAAGCTGGGGAGACCGGAGCTCACCCCTCCACTTT,CAIRASWGDRSSPLHF
TRBV19,NA,TRBJ2-1,TRBD2,TGTGCCAGTAGTATGGCCCCGGGACTAGCGGGCTCCTACAATGAGCAGTTCTTC,CASSMAPGLAGSYNEQFF
TRBV5-5,many,TRBJ2-2,TRBD1,TGTGCCAGCAGCTGGGGGACAGGCACTAACACCGGGGAGCTGTTTTTT,CASSWGTGTNTGELFF
TRBV29-1,many,TRBJ2-1,NA,TGCAGCGTTGCGACTCCTTGGGATGAGCAGTTCTTC,CSVATPWDEQFF
TRBV6-2/TRBV6-3,many,TRBJ2-7,NA,TGTGCCAGCGGTAGACAGGCCAGCCAATTGGACGAGCAGTACTTC,CASGRQASQLDEQYF
TRBV2,many,TRBJ2-1,NA,TGTGCCAGCAGTGGGCTTTTAGGGGAGTCACGAGACAATGAGCAGTTCTTC,CASSGLLGESRDNEQFF
TRBV2,NA,TRBJ2-3,NA,TGTGCCAGCAAATCCGGGTCTAGCACAGATACGCAGTATTTT,CASKSGSSTDTQYF
TRBV28,many,TRBJ2-3,TRBD2,TGTGCCAGCAGTTTACAGCGGGGAGGGACAGATACGCAGTATTTT,CASSLQRGGTDTQYF
TRBV24-1,NA,TRBJ2-3,TRBD1,TGTGCCACCAGTGATGCACCGGGACAGGGACAACCAGATACGCAGTATTTT,CATSDAPGQGQPDTQYF
TRBV28,many,TRBJ2-7,NA,TGTGCCAGCAGTTTCGCTCGCTACGAGCAGTACTTC,CASSFARYEQYF
TRBV11-1,many,TRBJ1-1,TRBD1,TGTGCCAGCAGCCTTACAGGGGAGAACACTGAAGCTTTCTTT,CASSLTGENTEAFF
TRBV28,many,TRBJ2-1,NA,TGTGCCAGCAGTTTGTTGACAGGAGGGGCCCTTACCTACAATGAGCAGTTCTTC,CASSLLTGGALTYNEQFF
TRBV20-1,NA,TRBJ2-7,TRBD2,TGCAGTGCTAGACTAGCGGGAGGCGAGCAGTACTTC,CSARLAGGEQYF
TRBV12-3/TRBV12-4,many,TRBJ1-1,NA,TGTGCCAGCCGCGGTCCCGACAGGACTGAAGCTTTCTTT,CASRGPDRTEAFF
TRBV9,few,TRBJ1-2,NA,TGTGCCAGCAGCGCGGTTGGTACTGACTATGGCTACACCTTC,CASSAVGTDYGYTF
TRBV11-3,many,TRBJ2-3,NA,TGTGCCAGCAGAGGCGGACAGAGCACAGATACGCAGTATTTT,CASRGGQSTDTQYF
TRBV4-2,NA,TRBJ2-5,NA,TGTGCCAGCAGCCAAGGGTCCCCCGAAGAGACCCAGTACTTC,CASSQGSPEETQYF
TRBV20-1,many,TRBJ2-3,TRBD2,TGCAGTGCTCTTAGCGGGAGTATCGCAGATACGCAGTATTTT,CSALSGSIADTQYF
TRBV4-1,NA,TRBJ2-7,NA,TGCGCCAGCAGCCAAGGCAAAGGGCCGGGGTACGAGCAGTACTTC,CASSQGKGPGYEQYF
TRBV5-1,many,TRBJ2-1,NA,TGCGCCAGCAAAACAGGCAACTCCTACAATGAGCAGTTCTTC,CASKTGNSYNEQFF
TRBV6-2/TRBV6-3,few,TRBJ1-1,NA,TGTGCCAGCAGCGAGTTCGCCGGGAACACTGAAGCTTTCTTT,CASSEFAGNTEAFF
TRBV28,many,TRBJ1-1,TRBD1,TGTGCCAGCAGGCCTCCGGGACAGGGACCTAATGAAGCTTTCTTT,CASRPPGQGPNEAFF
TRBV20-1,few,TRBJ2-4,TRBD1,TGCAGTGCTGAGACGCCGGGACAGGCCACATTTCAGTACTTC,CSAETPGQATFQYF
TRBV30,NA,TRBJ2-7,TRBD1,TGTGCCTGGAGTAGGGGACAGGGGCCATACGAGCAGTACTTC,CAWSRGQGPYEQYF
TRBV2,NA,TRBJ2-3,TRBD2,TGTGCCACCGGGACTAGCGAGAGCACAGATACGCAGTATTTT,CATGTSESTDTQYF
TRBV29-1,few,TRBJ1-1,NA,TGCAGCGTTCACCCTCCAGGGAGGAACACTGAAGCTTTCTTT,CSVHPPGRNTEAFF
TRBV28,many,TRBJ1-5,TRBD1,TGTGCCAGCTTTGGACAGGGACCTTATAGCAATCAGCCCCAGCATTTT,CASFGQGPYSNQPQHF
TRBV30,NA,TRBJ1-2,NA,TGTGCCTGGAGTGTAGCCCGAAACTATGGCTACACCTTC,CAWSVARNYGYTF
TRBV7-2,many,TRBJ2-1,TRBD2,TGTGCCAGCAGCACCCGTAGCGGGAAAAACTACAATGAGCAGTTCTTC,CASSTRSGKNYNEQFF
TRBV5-6,few,TRBJ2-5,NA,TGTGCCAGCAGCTTCAAAGGGGAGACCCAGTACTTC,CASSFKGETQYF
TRBV28,many,TRBJ2-1,NA,TGTGCCAGCAGTGCCAGCGGTTTTGTGCAGTTCTTC,CASSASGFVQFF
TRBV20-1,many,TRBJ1-5,TRBD1,TGCAGTGCTAGACCCGACGGGACAGGGGTGCGGCGTCAGCCCCAGCATTTT,CSARPDGTGVRRQPQHF
TRBV19,NA,TRBJ1-5,NA,TGTGCCAGTATGGGAGGGACACTTAGCAATCAGCCCCAGCATTTT,CASMGGTLSNQPQHF
TRBV11-2,few,TRBJ2-4,NA,TGTGCCAGCAGCTTAGGGACGGGGACACCACCCAAGGGGGATTACAAAAACATTCAGTACTTC,CASSLGTGTPPKGDYKNIQYF
TRBV6-1,many,TRBJ2-7,TRBD1,TGTGCCAGCGGCCGGGACAGCGGCTACGAGCAGTACTTC,CASGRDSGYEQYF
TRBV6-1,NA,TRBJ2-3,TRBD2,TGTGCCAGCAGTGAGGGACTAGCGGGTCTCAACACAGATACGCAGTATTTT,CASSEGLAGLNTDTQYF
TRBV30,many,TRBJ2-6,NA,TGTGCCTGGAGTGTACTTTTCTCTGGGGCCAACGTCCTGACTTTC,CAWSVLFSGANVLTF
TRBV11-2,NA,TRBJ2-7,NA,TGTGCCAGCAGCTTAGATCTCATGGCAGCTGTGGGGGAGCAGTACTTC,CASSLDLMAAVGEQYF
TRBV5-6,NA,TRBJ2-7,TRBD2,TGTGCCAGCTGCACCACTAGCGGGAGTGGCGAGCAGTACTTC,CASCTTSGSGEQYF
TRBV20-1,NA,TRBJ2-5,TRBD2,TGCAGTGCTAGAGTCGGGACTAGCGGGAAACAGACCCAGTACTTC,CSARVGTSGKQTQYF